The T cell receptor (beta chain) described here comes from a study of blood T cell repertoires in COVID-19. Background on the study: PBMCs, B-cell-depleted T cells, or T cells provided the cDNA or gDNA that made up the material.

Either two negative PCRs, clearance, or symptom resolution qualified Cohort 3 donors as recovered. Per the germline V gene, CDR1 is SGHAT and CDR2 is FQNNGV. CDR3 length: 15 amino acids. Trimming pared 4 bases from V and 5 bases from J, leaving 17 bases between. As originally analysed: Reference gene primer amplification yielded estimated nucleated cell counts. Profiled with immunoSEQ multiplex PCR; TCRdb holds only in-frame clones, not every one. V, J and clone size were drawn from that table, and D and trimming were deduced from the DNA. This sample yields around 230,000 clones, of which approximately 90% are seen a single time; approximately 2.7% belongs to the top ten.

The J gene is TRBJ1-2, the V gene TRBV11-2; perhaps TRBD1 as D (6 bases). The sequenced sample was PBMCs or T cells enriched from blood (not recorded which). The sequence was obtained from a woman in her thirties who had recovered from COVID-19. The CDR3, as DNA: TGTGCCAGCAGCTCTTACCAGAGACAGGCATATGGCTACACCTTC. It encodes CASSSYQRQAYGYTF.